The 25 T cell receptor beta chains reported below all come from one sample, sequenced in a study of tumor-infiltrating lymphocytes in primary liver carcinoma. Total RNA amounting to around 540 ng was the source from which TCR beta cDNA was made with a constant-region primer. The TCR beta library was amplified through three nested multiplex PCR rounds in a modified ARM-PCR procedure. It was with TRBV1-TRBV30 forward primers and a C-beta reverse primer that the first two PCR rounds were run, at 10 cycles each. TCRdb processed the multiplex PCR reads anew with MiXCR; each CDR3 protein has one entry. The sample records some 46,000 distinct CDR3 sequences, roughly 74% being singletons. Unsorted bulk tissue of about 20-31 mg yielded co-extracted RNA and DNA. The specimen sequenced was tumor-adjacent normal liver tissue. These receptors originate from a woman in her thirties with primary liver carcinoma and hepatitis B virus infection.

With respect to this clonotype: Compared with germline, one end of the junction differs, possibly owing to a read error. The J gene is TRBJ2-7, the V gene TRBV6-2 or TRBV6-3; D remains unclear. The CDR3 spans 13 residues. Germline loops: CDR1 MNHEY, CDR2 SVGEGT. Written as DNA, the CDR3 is TGTGCTAGCAGTTACCAGGATCGGGCCCCAGAATACTTC. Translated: CASSYQDRAPEYF.

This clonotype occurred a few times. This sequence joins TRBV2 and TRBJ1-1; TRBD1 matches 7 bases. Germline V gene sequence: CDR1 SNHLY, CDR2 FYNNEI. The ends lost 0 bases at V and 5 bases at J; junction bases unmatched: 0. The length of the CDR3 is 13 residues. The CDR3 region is CASSEARGTEAFF. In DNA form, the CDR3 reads TGTGCCAGCAGTGAAGCCAGGGGGACTGAAGCTTTCTTT.

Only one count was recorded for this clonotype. The CDR3 DNA reads as TGCGCCAGCAGCTTGGAAGACCGGGACAGTTCCTACGAGCAGTACTTC. Its protein is CASSLEDRDSSYEQYF. This chain connects TRBV5-1 to TRBJ2-7; 7 bases fit TRBD1. The CDR3 has 16 residues. V was pared by 0 bases and J by 1 base, with 7 bases of the junction left unmatched. The germline gives CDR1 SGHRS, CDR2 YFSETQ.

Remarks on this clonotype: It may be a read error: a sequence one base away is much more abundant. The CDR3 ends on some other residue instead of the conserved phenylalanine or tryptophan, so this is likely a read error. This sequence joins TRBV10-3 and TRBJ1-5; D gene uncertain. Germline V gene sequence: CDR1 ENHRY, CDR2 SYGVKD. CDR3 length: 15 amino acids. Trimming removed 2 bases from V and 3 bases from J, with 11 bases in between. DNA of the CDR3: TGTGCCATCAGTGAGGCGTACAGCCCCAATCAGCCCCAGCATGTT. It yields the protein CAISEAYSPNQPQHV.

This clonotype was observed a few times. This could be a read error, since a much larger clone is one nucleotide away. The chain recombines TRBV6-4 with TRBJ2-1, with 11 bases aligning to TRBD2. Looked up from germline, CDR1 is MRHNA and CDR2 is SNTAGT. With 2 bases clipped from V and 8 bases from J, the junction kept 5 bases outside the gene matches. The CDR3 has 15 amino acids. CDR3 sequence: CASSDKTSGVDEQFF. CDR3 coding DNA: TGTGCCAGCAGTGACAAGACTAGCGGGGTGGATGAGCAGTTCTTC.

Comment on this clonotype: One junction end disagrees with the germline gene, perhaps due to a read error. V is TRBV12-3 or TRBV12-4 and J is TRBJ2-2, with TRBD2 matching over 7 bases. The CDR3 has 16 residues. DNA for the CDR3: TGTGCCGGCAGTTTCACCGGGACTACGAACACCGGTGAGCTGTTTTTT. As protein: CAGSFTGTTNTGELFF.

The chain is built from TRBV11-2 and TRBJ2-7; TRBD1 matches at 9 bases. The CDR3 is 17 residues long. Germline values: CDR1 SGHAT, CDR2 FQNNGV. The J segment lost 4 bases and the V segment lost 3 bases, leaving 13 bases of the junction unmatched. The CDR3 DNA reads TGTGCCAGCAGCTTTCAACCGGGACAGGGAAGGAGTTACGAGCAGTACTTC. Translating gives CASSFQPGQGRSYEQYF.

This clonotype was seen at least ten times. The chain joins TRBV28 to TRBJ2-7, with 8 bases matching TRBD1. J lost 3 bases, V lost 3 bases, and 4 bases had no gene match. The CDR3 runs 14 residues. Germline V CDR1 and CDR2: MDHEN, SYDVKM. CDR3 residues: CASSFPGTGYEQYF. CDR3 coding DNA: TGTGCCAGCAGTTTCCCCGGGACAGGCTACGAGCAGTACTTC.

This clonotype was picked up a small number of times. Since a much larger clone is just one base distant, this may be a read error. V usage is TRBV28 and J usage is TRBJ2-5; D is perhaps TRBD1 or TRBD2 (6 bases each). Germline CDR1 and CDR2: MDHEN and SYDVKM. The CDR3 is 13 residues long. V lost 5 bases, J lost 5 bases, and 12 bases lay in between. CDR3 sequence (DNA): TGTGCCAGCAGTGTCCGGGGGCGGGAGACCCAGTACTTC. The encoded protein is CASSVRGRETQYF.

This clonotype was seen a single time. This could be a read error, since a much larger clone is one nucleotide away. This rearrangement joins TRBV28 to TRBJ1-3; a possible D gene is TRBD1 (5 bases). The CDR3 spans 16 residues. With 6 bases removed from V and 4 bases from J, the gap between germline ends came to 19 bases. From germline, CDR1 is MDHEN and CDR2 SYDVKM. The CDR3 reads CASSPVGGARGNTIYF. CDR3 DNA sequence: TGTGCCAGCAGCCCGGTGGGAGGGGCTCGCGGAAACACCATATATTTT. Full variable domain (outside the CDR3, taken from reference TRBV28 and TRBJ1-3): DVKVTQSSRYLVKRTGEKVFLECVQDMDHENMFWYRQDPGLGLRLIYFSYDVKMKEKGDIPEGYSVSREKKERFSLILESASTNQTSMYLCASSPVGGARGNTIYFGEGSWLTVV.

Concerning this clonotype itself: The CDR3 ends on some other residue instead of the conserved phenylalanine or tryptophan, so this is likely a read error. Written as DNA, the CDR3 is TGCACCAGCAGCTTAAAGGCTAGCAGCTACGAGCAGTACTTA. This encodes CTSSLKASSYEQYL. This chain uses TRBV5-1 with TRBJ2-7; tentative D call: TRBD2 (5 bases). The CDR3 is made up of 14 amino acids. Germline V gives CDR1 SGHRS, CDR2 YFSETQ.

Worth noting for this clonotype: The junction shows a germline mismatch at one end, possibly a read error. DNA of the CDR3: TGTGCCAGCAGTTTACCCCGTGGGACTAGCTGTATCCGGGCCGGGAAGCTGTTTTTT. This translates into CASSLPRGTSCIRAGKLFF. The rearrangement links TRBV6-5 to TRBJ2-2, with TRBD2 matching over 9 bases. CDR1 is MNHEY, CDR2 SVGAGI, per germline. The CDR3 extends over 19 amino acids.

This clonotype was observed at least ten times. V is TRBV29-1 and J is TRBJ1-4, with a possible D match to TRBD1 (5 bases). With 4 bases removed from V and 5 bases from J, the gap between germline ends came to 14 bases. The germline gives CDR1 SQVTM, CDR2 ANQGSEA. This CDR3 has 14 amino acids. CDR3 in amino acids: CSVGSSGRNEKLFF. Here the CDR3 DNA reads TGCAGCGTTGGAAGTTCAGGGCGAAATGAAAAACTGTTTTTT.

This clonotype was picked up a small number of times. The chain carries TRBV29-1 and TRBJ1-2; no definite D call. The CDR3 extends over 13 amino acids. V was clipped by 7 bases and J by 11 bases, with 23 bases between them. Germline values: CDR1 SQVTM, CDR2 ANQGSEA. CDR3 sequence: CSALPGSGYCYTF. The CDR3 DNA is TGCAGCGCACTCCCTGGTTCCGGCTATTGTTACACCTTC.

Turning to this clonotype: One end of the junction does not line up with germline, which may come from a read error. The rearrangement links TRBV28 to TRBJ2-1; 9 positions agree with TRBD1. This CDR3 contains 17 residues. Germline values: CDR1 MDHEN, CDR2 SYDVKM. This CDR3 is CASSPEQGTGRVNEQSF. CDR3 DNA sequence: TGTGCCAGCAGTCCAGAACAGGGGACAGGGAGAGTCAATGAGCAGTCCTTC.

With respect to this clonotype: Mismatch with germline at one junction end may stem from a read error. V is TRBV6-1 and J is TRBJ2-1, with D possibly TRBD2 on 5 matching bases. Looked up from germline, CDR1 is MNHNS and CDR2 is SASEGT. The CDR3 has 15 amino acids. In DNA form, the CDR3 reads TGTGTCAGCAGTGTAACGGAGGAAGATCACAATGAGCAGTTCTTC. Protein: CVSSVTEEDHNEQFF.

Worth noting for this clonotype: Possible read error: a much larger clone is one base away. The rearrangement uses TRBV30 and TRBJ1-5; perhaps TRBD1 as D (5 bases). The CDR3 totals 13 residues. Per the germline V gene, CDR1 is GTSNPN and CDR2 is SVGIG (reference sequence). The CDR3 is CACTTASGQPRHF. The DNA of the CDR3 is TGTGCCTGTACGACAGCCTCGGGCCAGCCCCGGCATTTT.

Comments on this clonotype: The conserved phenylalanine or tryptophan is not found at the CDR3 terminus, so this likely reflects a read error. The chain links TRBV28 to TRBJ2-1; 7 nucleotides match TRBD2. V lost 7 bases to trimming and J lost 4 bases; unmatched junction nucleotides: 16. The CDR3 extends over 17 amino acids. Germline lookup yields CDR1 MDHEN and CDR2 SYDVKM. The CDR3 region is CASTHYGGGLSYNEQFL. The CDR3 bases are TGTGCCAGCACCCACTACGGGGGAGGGCTATCATACAATGAGCAGTTCTTA.

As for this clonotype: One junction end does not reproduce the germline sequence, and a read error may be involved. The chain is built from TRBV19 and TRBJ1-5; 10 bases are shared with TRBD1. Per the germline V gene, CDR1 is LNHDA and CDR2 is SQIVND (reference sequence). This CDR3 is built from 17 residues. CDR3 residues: CDSSKRGTGVMNQPQHF. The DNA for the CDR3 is TGTGACAGTAGTAAAAGAGGGACAGGGGTGATGAATCAGCCCCAGCATTTT.

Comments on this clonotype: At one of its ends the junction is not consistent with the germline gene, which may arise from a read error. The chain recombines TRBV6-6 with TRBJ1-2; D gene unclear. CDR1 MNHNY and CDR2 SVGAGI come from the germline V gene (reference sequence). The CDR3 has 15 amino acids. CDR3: CASSYSGGEPDGYAF. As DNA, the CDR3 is TGTGCCAGCAGTTACTCGGGTGGGGAACCCGATGGCTACGCCTTC.

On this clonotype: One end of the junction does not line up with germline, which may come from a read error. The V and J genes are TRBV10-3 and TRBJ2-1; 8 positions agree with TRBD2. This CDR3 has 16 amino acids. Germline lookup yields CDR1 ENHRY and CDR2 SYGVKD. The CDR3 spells CAMSESAAGAYNEQFF. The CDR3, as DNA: TGTGCCATGAGTGAGTCGGCAGCGGGGGCCTACAATGAGCAGTTCTTC.

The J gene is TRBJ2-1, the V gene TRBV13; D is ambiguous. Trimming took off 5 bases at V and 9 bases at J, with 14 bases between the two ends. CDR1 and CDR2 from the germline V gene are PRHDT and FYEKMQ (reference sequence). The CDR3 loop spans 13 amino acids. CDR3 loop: CASSRGNSSEQFF. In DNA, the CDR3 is TGTGCCAGCAGCAGAGGAAACAGCAGTGAGCAGTTCTTC.

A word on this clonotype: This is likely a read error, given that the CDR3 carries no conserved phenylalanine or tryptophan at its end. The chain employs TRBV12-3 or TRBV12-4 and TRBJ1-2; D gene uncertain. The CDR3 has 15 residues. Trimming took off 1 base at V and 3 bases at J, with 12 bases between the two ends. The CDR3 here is CASSLGLSYDYGYTL. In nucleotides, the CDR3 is TGTGCCAGCAGTTTAGGTCTCTCCTACGACTATGGCTACACCTTA.

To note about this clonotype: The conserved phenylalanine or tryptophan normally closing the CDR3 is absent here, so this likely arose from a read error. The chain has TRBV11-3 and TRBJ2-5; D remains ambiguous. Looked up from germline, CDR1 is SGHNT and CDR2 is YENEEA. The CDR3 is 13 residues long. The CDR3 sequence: CASQGRYQEAQYI. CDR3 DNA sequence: TGTGCCAGCCAAGGACGGTACCAAGAGGCCCAGTACATC.

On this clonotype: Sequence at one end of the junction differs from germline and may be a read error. The CDR3 region has the DNA TGTGTCACCAGTGAACCGACGACAGGGGGATTCACAGATACGCAGTATTTT. It codes for CVTSEPTTGGFTDTQYF. V usage is TRBV24-1 and J usage is TRBJ2-3; 9 bases are a match to TRBD1. The germline V gene has CDR1 KGHDR and CDR2 SFDVKD. The CDR3 is made up of 17 amino acids.